Presented here are 17 T cell receptor beta chains from one specimen sequenced in a study of blood T cell repertoires in COVID-19. Clones were sequenced by immunoSEQ multiplex PCR, and TCRdb holds only the in-frame ones, with some missing. The data show 300,000 to 350,000 clones, about nine tenths seen once. The sample consisted of peripheral blood. Receptor source: a man younger than 40 with COVID-19, enrolled during active disease.

V is TRBV15 and J is TRBJ1-5, with 8 bases identical to TRBD1. Germline assignment: CDR1 LNHNV and CDR2 YYDKDF (reference sequence). There are 13 residues in the CDR3. The ends lost 5 bases at V and 7 bases at J; junction bases unmatched: 4. In DNA, the CDR3 is TGTGCCACCAGCGGACAGGGAGGGCAGCCCCAGCATTTT. Its translation is CATSGQGGQPQHF.

This rearrangement joins TRBV18 to TRBJ1-1; D uncertain. Germline V lookup: CDR1 KGHSH, CDR2 LQKENI. With 3 bases removed from V and 1 base from J, the gap between germline ends came to 6 bases. This CDR3 spans 13 amino acids. The CDR3 sequence: CASSPSQNTEAFF. DNA of the CDR3: TGTGCCAGCTCACCGAGTCAGAACACTGAAGCTTTCTTT.

CDR3 region: CASSNGLSGGAQYF. For the CDR3, the DNA is TGTGCCAGTAGTAACGGACTCTCCGGGGGGGCCCAGTACTTC. The rearrangement links TRBV19 to TRBJ2-5, with 8 bases aligning to TRBD2. From germline, CDR1 is LNHDA and CDR2 SQIVND (reference sequence). J lost 9 bases, V lost 4 bases, and 10 bases had no gene match. This CDR3 region has 14 residues.

In DNA form, the CDR3 reads TGTGCCAGCAGCCAAGATCCCGGACTGATCAATCAGCCCCAGCATTTT. As protein: CASSQDPGLINQPQHF. The gene calls are TRBV4-2 and TRBJ1-5, with D unresolved. Germline CDR1 reads LGHNA; CDR2 reads YNFKEQ. The CDR3 is 16 amino acids. The germline V and J ends were trimmed by 0 bases and 3 bases, with 12 bases remaining between them.

The chain carries TRBV19 and TRBJ1-2; the D gene is possibly TRBD1 (6 bases). Between the trimmed V and J ends, which lost 5 bases and 1 base, there was a span of 17 bases. The germline gives CDR1 LNHDA, CDR2 SQIVND (reference sequence). This CDR3 region has 16 residues. The CDR3 coding sequence is TGTGCCAGTAGTTATAGCCGAGGGACACTTAACTATGGCTACACCTTC. The encoded protein is CASSYSRGTLNYGYTF.

The chain recombines TRBV6-2 or TRBV6-3 with TRBJ2-7, with TRBD1 as a possible D gene (5 bases). CDR3 length: 15 residues. With 4 bases removed from V and 4 bases from J, the gap between germline ends came to 17 bases. The germline CDR1 and CDR2 sequences are MNHEY and SVGEGT. CDR3 DNA sequence: TGTGCCAGCAGTTCTGCCCGACAGAAATCGTACGAGCAGTACTTC. Its translation: CASSSARQKSYEQYF.

DNA for the CDR3: TGTGCCAGCAGTTACGGGAAAAGGCAGGGGGGAAACACCATATATTTT. This codes for CASSYGKRQGGNTIYF. The chain uses TRBV6-6 and TRBJ1-3, with D maybe TRBD1 (6 bases). This CDR3 is 16 amino acids long. Trimming took off 2 bases at V and 4 bases at J, with 15 bases between the two ends. Per the germline V gene, CDR1 is MNHNY and CDR2 is SVGAGI (reference sequence).

V gene TRBV18 combines with J gene TRBJ1-1; D is undetermined. Germline loops: CDR1 KGHSH, CDR2 LQKENI. V was shortened by 5 bases and J by 3 bases, with 10 bases between the two germline ends. CDR3 length: 13 residues. The CDR3 coding sequence is TGTGCCAGCTCATCTAGGACTGACACTGAAGCTTTCTTT. Its protein product is CASSSRTDTEAFF.

The chain has TRBV4-3 and TRBJ1-5, with TRBD1 matching over 9 bases. Trimming cost V 0 bases and J 4 bases; bases outside gene matches: 1. The CDR3 runs to 15 residues. Germline V gives CDR1 LGHNA, CDR2 YSLEER. DNA for the CDR3: TGCGCCAGCAGCCAAGACGGGACAGGGAATCAGCCCCAGCATTTT. Protein sequence: CASSQDGTGNQPQHF.

This clone has only a few counts. The rearrangement joins TRBV4-2 to TRBJ2-7, with 13 bases lining up with TRBD2. With 5 bases clipped from V and 4 bases from J, the junction kept 5 bases outside the gene matches. CDR1 and CDR2 from the germline V gene are LGHNA and YNFKEQ. This CDR3 spans 15 amino acids. CDR3 region: CASSEGLAGIYEQYF. CDR3 DNA: TGTGCCAGCAGCGAGGGACTAGCGGGGATTTACGAGCAGTACTTC.

The rearrangement uses TRBV6-4 and TRBJ2-6; 8 nucleotides agree with TRBD1. The trim removed 6 bases at V and 0 bases at J, leaving 13 bases unmatched. The CDR3 is made up of 19 amino acids. Germline values: CDR1 MRHNA, CDR2 SNTAGT. This CDR3 is CASRPSRDRLGSGANVLTF. The CDR3 bases are TGTGCCAGCAGACCTTCTCGGGACAGGTTAGGCTCTGGGGCCAACGTCCTGACTTTC.

V is TRBV18 and J is TRBJ1-1; D uncertain. CDR3 length: 13 residues. V dropped 2 bases and J dropped 5 bases, with 9 bases sitting between them. Germline V gene lookup returns CDR1 KGHSH and CDR2 LQKENI. CDR3 nucleotides: TGTGCCAGCTCACCAATTTCAGGTACTGAAGCTTTCTTT. Its translation: CASSPISGTEAFF.

The V gene is TRBV18, the J gene TRBJ1-5; D gene ambiguous. Germline V gene lookup returns CDR1 KGHSH and CDR2 LQKENI. V was clipped by 5 bases and J by 0 bases, with 14 bases between them. CDR3 size: 16 residues. CDR3 residues: CASSTTTPYSNQPQHF. In nucleotides, the CDR3 is TGTGCCAGCTCAACGACAACGCCCTATAGCAATCAGCCCCAGCATTTT.

This chain joins TRBV30 and TRBJ2-3; weak D call: TRBD1 (6 bases). The germline V gene has CDR1 GTSNPN and CDR2 SVGIG (reference sequence). V dropped 0 bases and J dropped 4 bases, with 29 bases sitting between them. The CDR3 covers 20 residues. CDR3 in DNA: TGTGCCTGGAGTGTAGGTCGTGTTCAGGGGCGGAGAATTACTGCAGATACGCAGTATTTT. Its protein product is CAWSVGRVQGRRITADTQYF.

The V and J genes are TRBV19 and TRBJ2-5; D is possibly TRBD2 (6 bases). CDR1 is LNHDA, CDR2 SQIVND, per germline (reference sequence). The CDR3 is 15 amino acids. V lost 2 bases and J lost 5, with 15 bases in between. The CDR3 bases are TGTGCCAGTAGTATAAGTAGCGGAGTGATTGAGACCCAGTACTTC. Protein: CASSISSGVIETQYF.

This clone was seen a handful of times. The gene calls are TRBV7-9 and TRBJ1-6; D may be TRBD1 (5 bases). Germline V lookup: CDR1 SEHNR, CDR2 FQNEAQ (reference sequence). Trimming cost V 3 bases and J 7 bases, with 13 bases left between them. This CDR3 is built from 15 residues. The CDR3 sequence: CASSLREGSNSPLHF. The CDR3 coding sequence is TGTGCCAGCAGCTTGCGGGAGGGGTCCAATTCACCCCTCCACTTT. Together with reference TRBV7-9 and TRBJ1-6, the CDR3 gives the full variable domain: DTGVSQNPRHKITKRGQNVTFRCDPISEHNRLYWYRQTLGQGPEFLTYFQNEAQLEKSRLLSDRFSAERPKGSFSTLEIQRTEQGDSAMYLCASSLREGSNSPLHFGNGTRLTVT.

This clone appeared a single time. The rearrangement uses TRBV7-2 and TRBJ2-3, with 9 nucleotides matching TRBD1. CDR1 is SGHTA, CDR2 FQGNSA, per germline. With 6 bases clipped from V and 3 bases from J, the junction kept 4 bases outside the gene matches. CDR3 length equals 14 residues. The CDR3 is CASSSGQGTDTQYF. CDR3 nucleotides: TGTGCCAGCAGTTCAGGACAGGGGACAGATACGCAGTATTTT.